This record covers a single T cell receptor beta chain. The sample is drawn from a study of blood T cell repertoires in COVID-19. Study-level background: The study drew acute and convalescent COVID-19 samples from the United States, Italy and Spain.

Germline CDR1 reads SGHRS; CDR2 reads YFSETQ. V lost 3 bases and J 6 bases, leaving 12 bases between the germline ends. The CDR3 has 14 amino acids. TCRdb keeps only in-frame clones here, not all; method: immunoSEQ multiplex PCR. The sample yields fewer than 250,000 clones, 65% to 85% seen once. Input material: peripheral blood. This sequence joins TRBV5-1 and TRBJ1-4, with D perhaps TRBD1 (6 bases). This clonotype was sampled from a human donor in a cohort sampled during active COVID-19. CDR3 sequence reads: CASSSAWTDEKLFF. The DNA of the CDR3 is TGCGCCAGCAGCTCGGCTTGGACAGATGAAAAACTGTTTTTT. Using reference TRBV5-1 and TRBJ1-4 for the parts outside the CDR3, the full variable domain is KAGVTQTPRYLIKTRGQQVTLSCSPISGHRSVSWYQQTPGQGLQFLFEYFSETQRNKGNFPGRFSGRQFSNSRSEMNVSTLELGDSALYLCASSSAWTDEKLFFGSGTQLSVL.